The T cell receptor (beta chain) under discussion was sequenced for a study of T cell changes during pregnancy in multiple sclerosis. The table came from immunoSEQ multiplex PCR; TCRdb's copy has only in-frame clones and leaves some out. The sample lists about 68,000 clones, just over 90% seen once, with around 1.5% in the top ten. The V gene lost 0 bases and the J gene lost 8 bases, with 6 bases spanning the gap. Germline V lookup: CDR1 SGHNT, CDR2 YYREEE (reference sequence). This CDR3 is built from 13 residues. The material was peripheral blood, obtained in the third trimester of pregnancy. This sequence was found in a female donor with multiple sclerosis, enrolled in a pregnancy study. The chain uses TRBV5-4 and TRBJ1-6; D gene uncertain. The CDR3 protein is CASSLGADSPLHF. The CDR3 DNA is TGTGCCAGCAGCTTGGGGGCTGATTCACCCCTCCACTTT. Full variable domain (rest looked up from reference TRBV5-4 and TRBJ1-6): ETGVTQSPTHLIKTRGQQVTLRCSSQSGHNTVSWYQQALGQGPQFIFQYYREEENGRGNFPPRFSGLQFPNYSSELNVNALELDDSALYLCASSLGADSPLHFGNGTRLTVT.